The T cell receptor beta chain described here comes from a study of response to subunit inactivated influenza vaccine (dated by TCRdb to between 2018 and 2020). For context, the study as a whole: Deep quantitative profiling of the T cell receptor repertoire was used in the study to follow responses to a trivalent subunit inactivated influenza vaccine. Study-wide findings and limitations: The authors proposed that each seasonal influenza vaccination may bring in only a limited number of new T cells.

The germline V gene (reference sequence) gives CDR1 as DFQATT and CDR2 as SNEGSKA. Compared with germline, V lacks 4 bases and J lacks 5 bases; bases without a gene match: 8. The CDR3, cysteine through phenylalanine, is 14 amino acids long. Of all the DNA, just the CDR3 is kept, 42 bases in frame from base 1. Per the publication, the time point label means: around 42 days after influenza vaccine administration. Comments on this clonotype: No antigen is known for it. The sample holds no much larger clone one base away, and base qualities are not on file.

Library preparation used RT-PCR. For sequencing, an Illumina HiSeq 2500 was employed. The public sequencing data were trimmed at Q25 with fastp and processed into clonotypes with MiXCR by TCRdb, which kept only in-frame beta chains. When rows share a CDR3 protein, they turn into one entry using the most common DNA and genes. The sample table contains about 160,000 distinct CDR3 sequences; only one count was recorded for approximately 10% of them. The ten largest make up roughly 12% of the sample. The sequence came from a man aged 45 to 65 who received an inactivated influenza vaccine. Donor details come from another sample of the same person, matched by shared clones. Source: non-naive T cells sorted from PBMCs, taken more than 35 days after vaccination. Sample cell subset or site, as interpreted from the label and publication: memory T cell fraction. The chain joins TRBV20-1 to TRBJ2-5; TRBD2 lines up with 9 middle nucleotides. Here is the DNA: TGCAGTGCTACTCTAGCGGGACTCCAGGAGACCCAGTACTTC. This encodes CSATLAGLQETQYF.